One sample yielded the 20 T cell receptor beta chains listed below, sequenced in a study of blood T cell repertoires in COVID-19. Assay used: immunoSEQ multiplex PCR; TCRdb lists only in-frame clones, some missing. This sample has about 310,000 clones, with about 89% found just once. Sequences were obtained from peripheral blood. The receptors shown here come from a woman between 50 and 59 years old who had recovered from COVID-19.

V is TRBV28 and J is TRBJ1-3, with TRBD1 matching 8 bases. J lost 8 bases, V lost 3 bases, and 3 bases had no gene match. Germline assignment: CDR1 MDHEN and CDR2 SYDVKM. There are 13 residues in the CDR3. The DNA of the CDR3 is TGTGCCAGCAGTTTTACAGGGGGAGACACCATATATTTT. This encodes CASSFTGGDTIYF.

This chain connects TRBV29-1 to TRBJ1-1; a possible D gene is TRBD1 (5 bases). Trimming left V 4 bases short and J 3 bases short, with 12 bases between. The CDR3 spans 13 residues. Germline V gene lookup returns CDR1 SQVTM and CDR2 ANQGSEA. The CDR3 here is CSVGVGGYTEAFF. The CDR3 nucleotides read TGCAGCGTTGGCGTTGGGGGGTACACTGAAGCTTTCTTT.

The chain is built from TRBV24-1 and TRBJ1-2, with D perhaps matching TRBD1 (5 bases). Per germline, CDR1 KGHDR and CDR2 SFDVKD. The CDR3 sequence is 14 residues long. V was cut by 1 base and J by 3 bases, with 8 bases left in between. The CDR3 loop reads CATSDFFRDYGYTF. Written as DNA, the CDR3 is TGTGCCACCAGTGATTTTTTCAGGGACTATGGCTACACCTTC.

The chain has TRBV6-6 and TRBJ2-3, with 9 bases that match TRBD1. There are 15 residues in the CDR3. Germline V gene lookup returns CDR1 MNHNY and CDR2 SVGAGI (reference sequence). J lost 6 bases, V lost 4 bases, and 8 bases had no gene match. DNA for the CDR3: TGTGCCAGCAGTTTTCCCGGGACAGGGTCCGATACGCAGTATTTT. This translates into CASSFPGTGSDTQYF.

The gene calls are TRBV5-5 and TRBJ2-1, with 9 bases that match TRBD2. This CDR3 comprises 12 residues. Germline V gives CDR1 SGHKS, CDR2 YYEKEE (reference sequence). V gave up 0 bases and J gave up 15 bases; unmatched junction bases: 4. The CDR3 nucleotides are TGTGCCAGCAGCTTGGAGGGACTAGCTCCGTTCTTC. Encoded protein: CASSLEGLAPFF. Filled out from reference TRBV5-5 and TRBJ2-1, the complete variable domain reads DAGVTQSPTHLIKTRGQQVTLRCSPISGHKSVSWYQQVLGQGPQFIFQYYEKEERGRGNFPDRFSARQFPNYSSELNVNALLLGDSALYLCASSLEGLAPFFGPGTRLTVL.

This CDR3 is CASSIRPGQGAYEQYF. The CDR3 bases are TGCGCCAGCAGCATCCGACCGGGACAGGGGGCTTACGAGCAGTACTTC. The chain couples TRBV5-1 to TRBJ2-7; 12 nucleotides agree with TRBD1. This CDR3 is built from 16 residues. Germline lookup yields CDR1 SGHRS and CDR2 YFSETQ. V gave up 4 bases and J gave up 4 bases; unmatched junction bases: 9. The variable domain in full, with the rest retrieved from reference TRBV5-1 and TRBJ2-7, is KAGVTQTPRYLIKTRGQQVTLSCSPISGHRSVSWYQQTPGQGLQFLFEYFSETQRNKGNFPGRFSGRQFSNSRSEMNVSTLELGDSALYLCASSIRPGQGAYEQYFGPGTRLTVT.

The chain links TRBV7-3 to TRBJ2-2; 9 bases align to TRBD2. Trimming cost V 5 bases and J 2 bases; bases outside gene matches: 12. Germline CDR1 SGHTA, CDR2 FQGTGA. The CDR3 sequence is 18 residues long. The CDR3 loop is CASSPTGALAGNTGELFF. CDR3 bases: TGTGCCAGCAGCCCTACAGGGGCGCTAGCGGGAAACACCGGGGAGCTGTTTTTT.

This CDR3 reads CASSQEAGRIIYEQYF. For the CDR3, the DNA is TGCGCCAGCAGCCAAGAAGCAGGGAGGATTATTTACGAGCAGTACTTC. The chain carries TRBV4-3 and TRBJ2-7, with D tentatively TRBD2 (6 bases). Trimming left V 0 bases short and J 4 bases short, with 16 bases between. CDR1 and CDR2 (germline): LGHNA, YSLEER. The CDR3 contains 16 residues.

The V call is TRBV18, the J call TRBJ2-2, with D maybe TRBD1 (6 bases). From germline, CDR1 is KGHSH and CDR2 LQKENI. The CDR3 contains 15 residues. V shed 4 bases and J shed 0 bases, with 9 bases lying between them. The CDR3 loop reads CASSLGAPNTGELFF. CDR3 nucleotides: TGTGCCAGCTCACTGGGGGCTCCGAACACCGGGGAGCTGTTTTTT.

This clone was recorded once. The CDR3 bases are TGTGCCAGCAGCGTAGCGTCAGGGAGGTACGAGCAGTACTTC. Amino acids: CASSVASGRYEQYF. V is TRBV9 and J is TRBJ2-7, with a possible D match to TRBD2 (6 bases). The V end lost 0 bases, the J end lost 4 bases, and 11 bases lay between the germline ends. Germline V CDR1 and CDR2: SGDLS, YYNGEE. The CDR3 sequence is 14 residues long.

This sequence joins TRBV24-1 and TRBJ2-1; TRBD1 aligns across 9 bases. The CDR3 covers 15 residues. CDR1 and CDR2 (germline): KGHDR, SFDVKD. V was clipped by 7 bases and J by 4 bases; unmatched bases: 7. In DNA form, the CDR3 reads TGTGCCACCAGGGGGGGACAGGGCCCATACAATGAGCAGTTCTTC. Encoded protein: CATRGGQGPYNEQFF.

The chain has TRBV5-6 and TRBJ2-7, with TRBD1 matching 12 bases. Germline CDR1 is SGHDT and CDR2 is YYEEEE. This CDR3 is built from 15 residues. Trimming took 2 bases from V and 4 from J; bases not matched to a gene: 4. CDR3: CASSFRGQGAYEQYF. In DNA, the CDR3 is TGTGCCAGCAGCTTTCGGGGACAGGGGGCATACGAGCAGTACTTC.

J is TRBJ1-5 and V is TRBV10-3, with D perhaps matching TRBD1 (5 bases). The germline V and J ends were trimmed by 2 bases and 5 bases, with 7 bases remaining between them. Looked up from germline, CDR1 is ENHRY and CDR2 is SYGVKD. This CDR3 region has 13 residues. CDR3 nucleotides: TGTGCCATCAGTGAGGGGGGGGATCAGCCCCAGCATTTT. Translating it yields CAISEGGDQPQHF.

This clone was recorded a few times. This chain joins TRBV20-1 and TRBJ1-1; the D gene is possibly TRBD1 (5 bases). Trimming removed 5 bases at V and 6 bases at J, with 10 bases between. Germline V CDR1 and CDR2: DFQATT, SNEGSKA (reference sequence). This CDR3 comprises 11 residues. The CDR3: CSAQRGSEAFF. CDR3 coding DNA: TGCAGTGCTCAAAGGGGCTCTGAAGCTTTCTTT.

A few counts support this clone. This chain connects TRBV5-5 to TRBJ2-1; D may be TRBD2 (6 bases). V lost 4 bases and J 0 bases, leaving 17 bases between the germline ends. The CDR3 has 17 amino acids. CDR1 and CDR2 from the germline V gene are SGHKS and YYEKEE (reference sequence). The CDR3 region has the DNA TGTGCCAGCAGCCTTAGGGAAATGGAGGGCTCCTACAATGAGCAGTTCTTC. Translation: CASSLREMEGSYNEQFF.

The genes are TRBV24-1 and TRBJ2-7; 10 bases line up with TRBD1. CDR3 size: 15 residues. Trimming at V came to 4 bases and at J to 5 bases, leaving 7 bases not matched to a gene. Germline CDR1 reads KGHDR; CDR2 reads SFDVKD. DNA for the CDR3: TGTGCCACCAGTGAGCCCGGACAGGGGGAGAACGAGCAGTACTTC. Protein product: CATSEPGQGENEQYF.

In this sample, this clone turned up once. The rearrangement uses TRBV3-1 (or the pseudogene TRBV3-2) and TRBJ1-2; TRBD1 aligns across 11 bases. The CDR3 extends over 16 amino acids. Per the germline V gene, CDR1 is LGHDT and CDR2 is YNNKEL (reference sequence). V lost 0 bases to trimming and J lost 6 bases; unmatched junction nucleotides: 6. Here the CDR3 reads CASSQEWDRGVNGYTF. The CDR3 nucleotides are TGTGCCAGCAGCCAAGAGTGGGACAGGGGGGTCAATGGCTACACCTTC.

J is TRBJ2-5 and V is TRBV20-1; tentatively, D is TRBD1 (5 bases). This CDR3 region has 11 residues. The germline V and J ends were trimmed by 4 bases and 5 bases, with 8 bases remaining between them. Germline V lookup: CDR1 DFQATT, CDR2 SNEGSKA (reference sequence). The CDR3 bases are TGCAGTGCTACCAGGGTGGAGACCCAGTACTTC. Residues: CSATRVETQYF.

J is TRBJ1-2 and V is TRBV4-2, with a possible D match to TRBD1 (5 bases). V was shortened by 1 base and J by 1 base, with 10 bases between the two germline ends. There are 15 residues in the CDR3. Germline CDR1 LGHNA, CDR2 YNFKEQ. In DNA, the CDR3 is TGTGCCAGCAGCCAAGTGGGGACTTTTAACTATGGCTACACCTTC. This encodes CASSQVGTFNYGYTF.

The CDR3 nucleotides read TGTGCCAGCATCCCCGCTAGCGGGTGGTACGAGCAGTACTTC. Encoded protein: CASIPASGWYEQYF. This chain connects TRBV28 to TRBJ2-7; 8 bases line up with TRBD2. V shed 7 bases, J shed 4 bases, and the junction held 9 bases outside the gene matches. Germline V gives CDR1 MDHEN, CDR2 SYDVKM. The CDR3 spans 14 residues.